This T cell receptor (beta chain) was sequenced for a study of identical twins. Overall study results and limits: Cord blood beta clonotypes present at high abundance carried fewer insertions; no such pattern appeared in memory repertoires. Invariant MAIT and iNKT cells could partly confound zero-insertion analyses.

The CDR3 sequence is 13 residues long. Looked up from germline, CDR1 is DFQATT and CDR2 is SNEGSKA (reference sequence). Trimming took off 6 bases at V and 0 bases at J, with 8 bases between the two ends. This clonotype was recorded at least ten times. The antigen is undetermined. Through template switching, a universal primer site was introduced, and the cDNA contained unique molecular identifiers. TCRdb reprocessed the 5' RACE reads via MiXCR and lists one record per CDR3 protein. Of some 630,000 distinct CDR3 sequences listed, about 7% are singletons. The data also belong to a second study, concerning yellow fever vaccine responses in identical twins.

The source is a woman younger than 30 in good health. The chain couples TRBV20-1 to TRBJ2-2; D not resolved. Sequenced: PBMCs. DNA of the CDR3: TGCAGTGCCCAGGCAACGAACACCGGGGAGCTGTTTTTT. Encoded protein: CSAQATNTGELFF.